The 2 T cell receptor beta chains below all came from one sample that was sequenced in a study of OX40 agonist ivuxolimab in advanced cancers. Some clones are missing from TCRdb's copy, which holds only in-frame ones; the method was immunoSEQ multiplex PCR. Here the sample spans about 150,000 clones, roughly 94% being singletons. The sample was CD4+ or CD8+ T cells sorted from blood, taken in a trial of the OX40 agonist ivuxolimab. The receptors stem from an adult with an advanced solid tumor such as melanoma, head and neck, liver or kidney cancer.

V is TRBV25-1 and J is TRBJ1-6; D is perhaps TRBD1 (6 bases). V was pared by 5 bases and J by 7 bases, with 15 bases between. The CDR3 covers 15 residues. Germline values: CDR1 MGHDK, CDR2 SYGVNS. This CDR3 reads CASSRPGGRNSPLHF. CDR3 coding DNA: TGTGCCAGCAGTCGCCCGGGGGGCAGGAATTCACCCCTCCACTTT. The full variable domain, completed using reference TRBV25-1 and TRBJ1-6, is EADIYQTPRYLVIGTGKKITLECSQTMGHDKMYWYQQDPGMELHLIHYSYGVNSTEKGDLSSESTVSRIRTEHFPLTLESARPSHTSQYLCASSRPGGRNSPLHFGNGTRLTVT.

This chain's CDR3 is CASSANIGVYGYTF. The CDR3 DNA reads as TGTGCCAGCAGCGCTAATATCGGGGTCTATGGCTACACCTTC. The chain carries TRBV9 and TRBJ1-2; no firm D call. The germline gives CDR1 SGDLS, CDR2 YYNGEE. The CDR3 has 14 amino acids. Trimming cost V 3 bases and J 4 bases, with 13 bases left between them.